These 23 T cell receptor beta chains share one sample of origin, sequenced in a study of shared clonotypes between healthy human individuals. Method: immunoSEQ multiplex PCR; TCRdb's copy keeps in-frame clones and lacks some. The table shows some 92,000 clones, with approximately 51% occurring only once. The material sequenced was PBMCs. The origin of the receptors is a middle-aged woman in good health. Some clones in this sample may be carry-over from other donors' samples.

V is TRBV9 and J is TRBJ2-3; D gene uncertain. The V gene lost 3 bases and the J gene lost 2 bases, with 16 bases spanning the gap. CDR1 is SGDLS and CDR2 is YYNGEE in the germline V gene. CDR3 length: 16 residues. The CDR3: CASSASILGYTDTQYF. The CDR3 nucleotides are TGTGCCAGCAGCGCCTCGATCTTGGGATACACAGATACGCAGTATTTT.

This chain joins TRBV30 and TRBJ2-7; 7 positions match TRBD2. CDR3 length equals 13 residues. The V gene end was trimmed by 8 bases and the J gene end by 0 bases; junction bases not matched to a gene: 7. Germline V gene lookup returns CDR1 GTSNPN and CDR2 SVGIG (reference sequence). The CDR3 protein is CAGASGASYEQYF. DNA for the CDR3: TGTGCCGGGGCCAGCGGGGCCTCCTACGAGCAGTACTTC.

The chain couples TRBV7-9 to TRBJ2-6; unclear D gene. V was clipped by 7 bases and J by 4 bases, with 11 bases between them. The germline CDR1 and CDR2 sequences are SEHNR and FQNEAQ (reference sequence). The CDR3 consists of 14 residues. DNA for the CDR3: TGTGCCAGCACCATAAGAGGAGGGGCCAACGTCCTGACTTTC. Its translation is CASTIRGGANVLTF. Complete variable domain (other parts from reference TRBV7-9 and TRBJ2-6): DTGVSQNPRHKITKRGQNVTFRCDPISEHNRLYWYRQTLGQGPEFLTYFQNEAQLEKSRLLSDRFSAERPKGSFSTLEIQRTEQGDSAMYLCASTIRGGANVLTFGAGSRLTVL.

This rearrangement joins TRBV7-2 to TRBJ1-6; 7 positions match TRBD1. V was clipped by 6 bases and J by 0 bases; unmatched bases: 5. The V gene's germline CDR1 is SGHTA and CDR2 FQGNSA. The CDR3 is made up of 16 amino acids. CDR3 sequence reads: CASSPGQSSYNSPLHF. The CDR3 DNA sequence: TGTGCCAGCAGTCCGGGACAGAGCTCCTATAATTCACCCCTCCACTTT.

Points on this clone: It differs at one base from a far larger clone, so likely a read error. The chain combines TRBV29-1 with TRBJ1-2; 9 bases map to TRBD1. Germline CDR1 is SQVTM and CDR2 is ANQGSEA. The CDR3 consists of 13 residues. The CDR3 here is CGVGGQGDYGYTF. CDR3 DNA sequence: TGCGGCGTTGGGGGACAGGGTGACTATGGCTACACCTTC.

This chain uses TRBV7-9 with TRBJ1-5, with D perhaps TRBD1 (5 bases). Germline-derived CDR1 and CDR2 are SEHNR and FQNEAQ (reference sequence). The CDR3 is 15 residues long. The germline V and J ends were trimmed by 5 bases and 5 bases, with 16 bases remaining between them. In nucleotides, the CDR3 is TGTGCCAGCAGCCCCGGGGGGGTCGGTGATCAGCCCCAGCATTTT. Encoded protein: CASSPGGVGDQPQHF.

The gene calls are TRBV27 and TRBJ2-7; 11 bases fit TRBD2. V trimming: 2 bases; J trimming: 4 bases; junction bases outside the gene matches: 1. CDR1 is MNHEY and CDR2 is SMNVEV in the germline V gene (reference sequence). The CDR3 runs to 14 residues. Written as DNA, the CDR3 is TGTGCCAGCAGTTTACGACTAGCGGGATACGAGCAGTACTTC. Protein product: CASSLRLAGYEQYF.

This clone has just a few counts. The chain has TRBV7-8 and TRBJ2-7, with 7 bases that match TRBD1. V was clipped by 5 bases and J by 0 bases; unmatched bases: 4. The V gene's germline CDR1 is SGHVS and CDR2 FQNEAQ. This CDR3 has 14 residues. DNA of the CDR3: TGTGCCAGCAGCCAAACAGGGGACTCCTACGAGCAGTACTTC. Translating gives CASSQTGDSYEQYF.

The table lists this clone with a few counts. This chain connects TRBV25-1 to TRBJ2-1, with 9 bases aligning to TRBD1. Germline loops: CDR1 MGHDK, CDR2 SYGVNS. V lost 4 bases, J lost 12 bases, and 10 bases stayed unmatched. The CDR3 contains 14 residues. CDR3 coding DNA: TGTGCCAGCAGTGTCCAACCGGGACAGGGAAGGCAGTTCTTC. This encodes CASSVQPGQGRQFF.

This clone was seen once. With a much larger clone just one base away, this may be a read error. The J gene is TRBJ2-7, the V gene TRBV28; D is unresolved. Germline V gene data show CDR1 as MDHEN and CDR2 as SYDVKM. The CDR3 has 12 residues. The CDR3 region is CASSFRRYERYF. The DNA of the CDR3 is TGTGCCAGCAGTTTTCGTCGCTACGAGCGGTACTTC.

This chain connects TRBV30 to TRBJ1-2; a weak D match, TRBD1 (6 bases). V dropped 3 bases and J dropped 8 bases, with 19 bases sitting between them. CDR1 is GTSNPN and CDR2 is SVGIG in the germline V gene (reference sequence). The CDR3 is 14 residues long. CDR3 protein: CAWRETGPRGGYTF. As DNA, the CDR3 is TGTGCCTGGAGGGAGACAGGCCCTAGGGGAGGCTACACCTTC.

The chain recombines TRBV6-5 with TRBJ2-3; weak D call: TRBD1 (6 bases). V lost 4 bases, J lost 4 bases, and 9 bases lay in between. Germline V gene lookup returns CDR1 MNHEY and CDR2 SVGAGI. The CDR3 spans 13 residues. Written as DNA, the CDR3 is TGTGCCAGCAGTTCCCACAGGGCAGATACGCAGTATTTT. Protein sequence: CASSSHRADTQYF.

As concerns this clone: A much larger clone sits a single nucleotide away, making a read error possible. This specimen includes other DNA sequences encoding the same CDR3. The genes are TRBV27 and TRBJ1-4, with TRBD1 matching 10 bases. The CDR3 is 18 amino acids. The V gene's germline CDR1 is MNHEY and CDR2 SMNVEV (reference sequence). The CDR3 sequence: CASSLGGTGASTNEKLFF. The CDR3 DNA reads as TGTGCCAGCAGTTTAGGAGGGACAGGGGCCTCAACCAATGAAAAACTGTTTTTT.

This chain links TRBV7-2 with TRBJ1-1; D unresolved. The CDR3 spans 13 residues. Trimming stripped 1 base from V and 6 bases from J, with 9 bases between. Germline V gives CDR1 SGHTA, CDR2 FQGNSA. The CDR3 DNA sequence: TGTGCCAGCAGCTTAGGGGGAAGCGCTGAAGCTTTCTTT. This gives the protein CASSLGGSAEAFF.

This clone was picked up a small number of times. This may arise from a read error, as a much more abundant clone is one base away. CDR3 bases: TGTGCCAGTAGTATAGTGGGGTTCGCTAATGAAAAACTGTTTTTT. Its protein is CASSIVGFANEKLFF. The rearrangement uses TRBV19 and TRBJ1-4, with D hard to call. Germline-derived CDR1 and CDR2 are LNHDA and SQIVND (reference sequence). Trimming left V 1 base short and J 3 bases short, with 9 bases between. CDR3 size: 15 residues.

The rearrangement links TRBV7-8 to TRBJ2-1; D perhaps matches TRBD2 (6 bases). This CDR3 region has 16 residues. CDR1 and CDR2 (germline): SGHVS, FQNEAQ. Trimming removed 5 bases at V and 7 bases at J, with 21 bases between. CDR3 sequence: CASSLTLQWGRNEQFF. CDR3 bases: TGTGCCAGCAGCCTAACCCTACAGTGGGGGAGGAATGAGCAGTTCTTC.

V usage is TRBV4-2 and J usage is TRBJ1-2; 7 nucleotides line up with TRBD1. Germline V gene lookup returns CDR1 LGHNA and CDR2 YNFKEQ. This CDR3 contains 15 residues. V lost 5 bases and J lost 1; bases outside the gene matches: 7. CDR3: CASSLVGQINYGYTF. In DNA, the CDR3 is TGTGCCAGCAGCTTGGTGGGACAGATTAACTATGGCTACACCTTC.

In DNA form, the CDR3 reads TGTGCCAGCAGTTCGCCCTCGAATCAGCCCCAGCATTTT. Translated: CASSSPSNQPQHF. The chain is built from TRBV28 and TRBJ1-5; D not certain. The V gene's germline CDR1 is MDHEN and CDR2 SYDVKM. There are 13 residues in the CDR3. V was shortened by 4 bases and J by 4 bases, with 8 bases between the two germline ends.

For this clone: As the CDR3 is not closed by the conserved phenylalanine or tryptophan, this likely results from a read error. This chain joins TRBV10-3 and TRBJ2-7; weak D call: TRBD2 (6 bases). The CDR3 spans 10 residues. Germline loops: CDR1 ENHRY, CDR2 SYGVKD. V lost 8 bases and J lost 7, with 9 bases in between. CDR3 sequence (DNA): TGTGCCATCGGCCGGGAGGAGCAGTACTTA. Translating it yields CAIGREEQYL.

V and J are TRBV10-3 and TRBJ2-5, with 13 bases identical to TRBD2. The CDR3 is 14 residues long. V gave up 6 bases and J gave up 5 bases; unmatched junction bases: 3. The germline CDR1 and CDR2 sequences are ENHRY and SYGVKD. The CDR3 coding sequence is TGTGCCATCAGGGGGACTAGCGGGACTGAGACCCAGTACTTC. Residues: CAIRGTSGTETQYF.

This clone appeared many times. The same CDR3 is also encoded by other DNA sequences in this sample. This chain uses TRBV29-1 with TRBJ2-7; D tentatively reads TRBD1 or TRBD2 (5 bases each). Germline V gene lookup returns CDR1 SQVTM and CDR2 ANQGSEA. Deletions cut 4 bases from V and 5 bases from J, with 12 bases between. The CDR3 has 12 amino acids. CDR3 loop: CSVAAGTNEQYF. The CDR3 bases are TGCAGCGTTGCGGCAGGGACGAACGAGCAGTACTTC.

Comments on this clone: A junction end diverges from the germline sequence, so it may reflect a read error. The chain carries TRBV30 and TRBJ2-3, with D perhaps TRBD2 (5 bases). Germline values: CDR1 GTSNPN, CDR2 SVGIG (reference sequence). There are 12 residues in the CDR3. CDR3 coding DNA: TGTGCCTGGAGGGGTCTGGGAGATATGCAGTATTTT. It translates to CAWRGLGDMQYF.

The V and J genes are TRBV11-1 and TRBJ2-5; D gene ambiguous. The CDR3 loop spans 13 amino acids. CDR1 is SGHAT, CDR2 FQDESV, per germline (reference sequence). V lost 5 bases to trimming and J lost 4 bases, with 11 bases between them. As DNA, the CDR3 is TGTGCCAGCAGCCTCGGAGTTGCAGAGACCCAGTACTTC. It codes for CASSLGVAETQYF.